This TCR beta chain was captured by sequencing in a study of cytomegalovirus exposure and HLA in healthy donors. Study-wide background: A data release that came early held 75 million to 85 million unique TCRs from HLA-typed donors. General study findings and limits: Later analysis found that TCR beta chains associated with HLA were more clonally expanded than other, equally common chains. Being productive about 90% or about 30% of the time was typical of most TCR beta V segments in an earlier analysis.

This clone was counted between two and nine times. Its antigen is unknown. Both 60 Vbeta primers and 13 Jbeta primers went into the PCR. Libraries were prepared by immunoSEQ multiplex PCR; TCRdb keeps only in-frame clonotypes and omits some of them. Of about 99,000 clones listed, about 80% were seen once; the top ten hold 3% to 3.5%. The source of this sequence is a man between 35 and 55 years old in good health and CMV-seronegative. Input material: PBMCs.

The DNA of the CDR3 is TGCGCCAGCCGACTAGCGGGAGTGGAAGAGCAGTACTTC. Its translation: CASRLAGVEEQYF. The chain recombines TRBV10-2 with TRBJ2-7, with 12 bases matching TRBD2. The CDR3 contains 13 residues. Losses at the gene ends were 8 bases for V and 7 bases for J; bases not matched to a gene: 6. CDR1 and CDR2 from the germline V gene are WSHSY and SAAADI.